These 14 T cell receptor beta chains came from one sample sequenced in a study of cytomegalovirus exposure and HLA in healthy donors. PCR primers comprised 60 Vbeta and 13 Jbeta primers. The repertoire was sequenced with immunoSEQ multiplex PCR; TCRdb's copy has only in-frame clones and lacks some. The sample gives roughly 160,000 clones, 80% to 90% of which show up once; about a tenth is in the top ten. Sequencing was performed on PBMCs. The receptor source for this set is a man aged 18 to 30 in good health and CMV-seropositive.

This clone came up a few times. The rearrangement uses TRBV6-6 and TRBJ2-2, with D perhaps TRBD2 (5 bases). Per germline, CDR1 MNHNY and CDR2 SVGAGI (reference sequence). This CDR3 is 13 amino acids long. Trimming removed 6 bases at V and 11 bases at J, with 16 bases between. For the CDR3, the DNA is TGTGCCAGCAGCCAAGATCGGACTGTAGAGCTGTTTTTT. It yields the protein CASSQDRTVELFF.

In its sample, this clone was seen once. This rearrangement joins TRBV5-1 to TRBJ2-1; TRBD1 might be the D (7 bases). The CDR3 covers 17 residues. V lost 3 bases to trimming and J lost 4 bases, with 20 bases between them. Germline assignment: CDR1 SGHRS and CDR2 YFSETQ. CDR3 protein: CASSWEEGASRYNEQFF. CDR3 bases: TGCGCCAGCAGCTGGGAGGAGGGGGCATCAAGATACAATGAGCAGTTCTTC.

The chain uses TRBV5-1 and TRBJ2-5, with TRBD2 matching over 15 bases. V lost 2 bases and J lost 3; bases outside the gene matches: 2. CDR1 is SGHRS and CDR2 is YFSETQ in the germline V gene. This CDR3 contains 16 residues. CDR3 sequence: CASSLGLAGGEETQYF. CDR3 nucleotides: TGCGCCAGCAGCTTAGGACTAGCGGGGGGGGAAGAGACCCAGTACTTC.

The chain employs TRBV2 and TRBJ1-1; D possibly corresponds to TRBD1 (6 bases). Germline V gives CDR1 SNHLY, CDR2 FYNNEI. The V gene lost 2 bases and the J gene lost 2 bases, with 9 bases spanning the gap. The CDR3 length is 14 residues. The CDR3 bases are TGTGCCAGCAGTGAAACAGGGCAAAACACTGAAGCTTTCTTT. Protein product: CASSETGQNTEAFF.

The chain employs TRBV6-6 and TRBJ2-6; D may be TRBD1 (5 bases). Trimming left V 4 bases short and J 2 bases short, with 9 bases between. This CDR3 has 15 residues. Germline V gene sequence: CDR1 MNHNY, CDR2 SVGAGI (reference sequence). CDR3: CASSFREAGANVLTF. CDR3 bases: TGTGCCAGCAGTTTCAGGGAAGCTGGGGCCAACGTCCTGACTTTC.

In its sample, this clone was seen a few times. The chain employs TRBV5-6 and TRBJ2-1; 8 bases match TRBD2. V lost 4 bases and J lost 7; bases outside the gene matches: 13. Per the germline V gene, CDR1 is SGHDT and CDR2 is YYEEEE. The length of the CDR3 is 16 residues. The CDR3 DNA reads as TGTGCCAGCAGCACCCTAGGACTAGCCGCGGAGAATGAGCAGTTCTTC. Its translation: CASSTLGLAAENEQFF.

The CDR3 loop is CASSSQGVPYEQYF. In DNA form, the CDR3 reads TGTGCCAGCAGCTCGCAGGGGGTTCCCTACGAGCAGTACTTC. This chain connects TRBV6-5 to TRBJ2-7, with TRBD1 identical over 7 bases. The CDR3 runs to 14 residues. Per germline, CDR1 MNHEY and CDR2 SVGAGI. With V trimmed by 6 bases and J by 2 bases, 7 bases remained unmatched.

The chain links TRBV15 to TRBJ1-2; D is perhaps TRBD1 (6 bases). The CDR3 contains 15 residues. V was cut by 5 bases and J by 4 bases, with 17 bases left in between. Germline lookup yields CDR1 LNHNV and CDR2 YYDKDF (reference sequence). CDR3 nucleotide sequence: TGTGCCACCAGCTCGAGCGGAGGGGGGGTCTATGGCTACACCTTC. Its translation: CATSSSGGGVYGYTF.

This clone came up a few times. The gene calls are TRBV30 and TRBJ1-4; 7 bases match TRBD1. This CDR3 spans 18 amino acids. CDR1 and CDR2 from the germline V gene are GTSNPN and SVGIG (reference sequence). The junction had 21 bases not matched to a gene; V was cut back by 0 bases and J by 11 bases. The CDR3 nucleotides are TGTGCCTGGAGTGTTACCCACCCTCAGGGGGGTGCCCGGTGGAAACTGTTTTTT. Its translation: CAWSVTHPQGGARWKLFF.

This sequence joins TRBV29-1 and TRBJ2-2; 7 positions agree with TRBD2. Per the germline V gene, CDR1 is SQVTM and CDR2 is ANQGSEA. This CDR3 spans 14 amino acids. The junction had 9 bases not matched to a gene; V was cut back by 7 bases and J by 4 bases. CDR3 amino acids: CSGGRAGPTGELFF. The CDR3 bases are TGCAGCGGGGGAAGAGCGGGGCCCACCGGGGAGCTGTTTTTT.

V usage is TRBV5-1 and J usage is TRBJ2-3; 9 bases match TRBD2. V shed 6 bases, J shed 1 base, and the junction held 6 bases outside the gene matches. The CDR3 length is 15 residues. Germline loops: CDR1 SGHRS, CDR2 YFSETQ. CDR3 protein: CASTRERGGTDTQYF. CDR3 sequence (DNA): TGCGCCAGCACCCGAGAGCGGGGGGGCACAGATACGCAGTATTTT.

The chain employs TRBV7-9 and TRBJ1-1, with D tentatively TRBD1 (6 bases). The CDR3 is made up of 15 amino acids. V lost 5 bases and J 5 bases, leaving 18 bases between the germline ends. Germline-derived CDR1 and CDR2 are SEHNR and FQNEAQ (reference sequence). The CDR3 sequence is CASSRSTGATTEAFF. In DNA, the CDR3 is TGTGCCAGCAGCCGTTCGACAGGAGCAACGACTGAAGCTTTCTTT. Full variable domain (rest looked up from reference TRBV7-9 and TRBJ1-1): DTGVSQNPRHKITKRGQNVTFRCDPISEHNRLYWYRQTLGQGPEFLTYFQNEAQLEKSRLLSDRFSAERPKGSFSTLEIQRTEQGDSAMYLCASSRSTGATTEAFFGQGTRLTVV.

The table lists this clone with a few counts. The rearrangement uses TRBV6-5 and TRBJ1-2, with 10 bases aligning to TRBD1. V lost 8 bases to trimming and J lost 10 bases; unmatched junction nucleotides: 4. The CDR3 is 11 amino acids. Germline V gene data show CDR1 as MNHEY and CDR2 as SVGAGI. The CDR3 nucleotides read TGTGCCAGCCGGACAGGGGGGATCTACACCTTC. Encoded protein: CASRTGGIYTF.

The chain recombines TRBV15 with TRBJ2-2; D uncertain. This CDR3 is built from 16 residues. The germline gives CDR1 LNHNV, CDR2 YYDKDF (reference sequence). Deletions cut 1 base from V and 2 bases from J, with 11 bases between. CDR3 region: CATSRGAAENTGELFF. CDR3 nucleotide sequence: TGTGCCACCAGCAGAGGTGCCGCGGAAAACACCGGGGAGCTGTTTTTT.